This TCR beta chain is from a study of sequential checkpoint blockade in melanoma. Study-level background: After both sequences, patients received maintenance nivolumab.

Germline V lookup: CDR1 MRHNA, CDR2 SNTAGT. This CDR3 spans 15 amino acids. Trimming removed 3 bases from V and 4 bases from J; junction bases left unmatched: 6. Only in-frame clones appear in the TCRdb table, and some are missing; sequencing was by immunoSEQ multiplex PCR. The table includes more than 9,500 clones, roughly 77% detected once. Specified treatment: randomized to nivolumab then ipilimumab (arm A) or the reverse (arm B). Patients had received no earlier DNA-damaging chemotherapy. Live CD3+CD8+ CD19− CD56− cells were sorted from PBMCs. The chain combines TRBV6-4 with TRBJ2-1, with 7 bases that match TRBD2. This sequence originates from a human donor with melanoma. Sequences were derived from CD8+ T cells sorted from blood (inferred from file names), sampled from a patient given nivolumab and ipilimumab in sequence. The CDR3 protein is CASSDRAGDYNEQFF. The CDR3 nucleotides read TGTGCCAGCAGTGATCGGGCGGGGGATTACAATGAGCAGTTCTTC.